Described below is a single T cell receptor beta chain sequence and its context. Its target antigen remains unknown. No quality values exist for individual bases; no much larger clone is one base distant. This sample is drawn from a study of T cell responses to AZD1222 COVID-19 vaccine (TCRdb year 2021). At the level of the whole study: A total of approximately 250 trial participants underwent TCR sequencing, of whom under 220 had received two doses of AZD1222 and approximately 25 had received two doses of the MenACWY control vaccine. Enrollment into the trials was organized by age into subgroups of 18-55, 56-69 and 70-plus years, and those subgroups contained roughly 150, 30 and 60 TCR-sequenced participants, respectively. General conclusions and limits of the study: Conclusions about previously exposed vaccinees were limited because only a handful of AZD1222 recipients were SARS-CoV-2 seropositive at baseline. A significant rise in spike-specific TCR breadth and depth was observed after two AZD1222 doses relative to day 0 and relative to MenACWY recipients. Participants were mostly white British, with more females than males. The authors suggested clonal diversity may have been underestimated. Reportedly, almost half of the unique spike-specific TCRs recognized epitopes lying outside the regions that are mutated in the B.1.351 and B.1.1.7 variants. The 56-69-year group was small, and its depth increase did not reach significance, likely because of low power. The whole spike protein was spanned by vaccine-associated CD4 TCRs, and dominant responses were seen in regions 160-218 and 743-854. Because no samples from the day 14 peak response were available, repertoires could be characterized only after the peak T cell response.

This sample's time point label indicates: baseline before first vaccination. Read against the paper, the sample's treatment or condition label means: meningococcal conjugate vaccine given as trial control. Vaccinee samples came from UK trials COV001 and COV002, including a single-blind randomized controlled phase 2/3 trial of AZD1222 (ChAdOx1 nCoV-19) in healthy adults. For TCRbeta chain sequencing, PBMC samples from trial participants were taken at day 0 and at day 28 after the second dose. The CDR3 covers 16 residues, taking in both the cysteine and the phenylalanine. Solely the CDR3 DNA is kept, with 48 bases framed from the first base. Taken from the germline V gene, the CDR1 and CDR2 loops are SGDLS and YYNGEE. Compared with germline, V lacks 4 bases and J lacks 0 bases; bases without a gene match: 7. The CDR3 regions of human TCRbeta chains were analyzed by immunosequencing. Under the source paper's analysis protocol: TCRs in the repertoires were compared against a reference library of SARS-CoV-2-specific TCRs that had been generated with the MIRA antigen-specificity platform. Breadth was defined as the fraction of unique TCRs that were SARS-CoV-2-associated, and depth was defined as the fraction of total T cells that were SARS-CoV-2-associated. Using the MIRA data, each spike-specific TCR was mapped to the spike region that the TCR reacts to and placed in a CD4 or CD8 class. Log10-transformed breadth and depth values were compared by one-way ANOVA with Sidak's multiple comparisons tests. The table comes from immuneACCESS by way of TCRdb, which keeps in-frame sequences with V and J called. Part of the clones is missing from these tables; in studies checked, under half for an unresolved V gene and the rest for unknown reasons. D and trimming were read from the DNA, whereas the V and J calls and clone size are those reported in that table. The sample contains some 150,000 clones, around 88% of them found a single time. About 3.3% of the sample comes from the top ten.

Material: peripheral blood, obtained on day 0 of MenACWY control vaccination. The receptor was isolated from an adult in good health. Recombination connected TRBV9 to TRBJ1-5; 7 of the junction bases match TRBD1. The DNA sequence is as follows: TGTGCCAGCAGCCCCGACAGGGCGTATAGCAATCAGCCCCAGCATTTT. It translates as CASSPDRAYSNQPQHF.